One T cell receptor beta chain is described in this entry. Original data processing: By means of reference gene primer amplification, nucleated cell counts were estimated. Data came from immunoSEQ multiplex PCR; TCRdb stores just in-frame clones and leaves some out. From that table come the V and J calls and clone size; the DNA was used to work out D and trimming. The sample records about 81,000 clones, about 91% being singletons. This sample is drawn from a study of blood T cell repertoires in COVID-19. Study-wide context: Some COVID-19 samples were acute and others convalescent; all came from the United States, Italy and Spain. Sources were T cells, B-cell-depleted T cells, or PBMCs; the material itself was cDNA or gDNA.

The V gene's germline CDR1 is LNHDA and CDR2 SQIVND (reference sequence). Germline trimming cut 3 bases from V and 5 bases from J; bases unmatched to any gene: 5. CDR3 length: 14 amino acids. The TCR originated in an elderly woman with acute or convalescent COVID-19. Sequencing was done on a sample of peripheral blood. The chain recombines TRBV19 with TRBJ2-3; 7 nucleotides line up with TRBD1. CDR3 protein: CASSMDRLGDTQYF. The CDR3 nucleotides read TGTGCCAGTAGTATGGACAGGTTGGGAGATACGCAGTATTTT.